The subject of this entry is one T cell receptor (beta chain). Its antigen is still unknown. Profiling relied on immunoSEQ multiplex PCR, and the TCRdb table lists in-frame clones only, not all of them. The table has 150,000 to 200,000 clones, around 90% seen once. The source of the sample is a study of cytomegalovirus exposure and HLA in healthy donors. The study, taken as a whole, reports: Overall, about 160 TCR beta chains were annotated as cytomegalovirus-associated. It was reported that the classifier diagnosed cytomegalovirus status with high specificity and sensitivity in both the original and validation cohorts. The TCR clusters that emerged in the first cohort tended, a later analysis found, to co-occur in the 120 or so validation repertoires.

This TCR derives from a woman under 30 in good health and CMV-seropositive. What was sequenced was PBMCs.

This CDR3 is CASSVGGTSGHNEQFF. The CDR3 nucleotides read TGTGCCAGCAGCGTAGGTGGGACTAGCGGCCACAATGAGCAGTTCTTC. The rearrangement joins TRBV9 to TRBJ2-1; TRBD2 matches 11 bases. Germline V gene data show CDR1 as SGDLS and CDR2 as YYNGEE. This CDR3 is 16 amino acids long. V lost 0 bases to trimming and J lost 5 bases; unmatched junction nucleotides: 4.